This TCR beta chain was sequenced in a study of blood T cell repertoires in COVID-19. As for the study in general: COVID-19 samples, acute and convalescent, were from the United States, Italy and Spain. PBMCs, B-cell-depleted T cells, or T cells were the source of the cDNA or gDNA that made up the material.

Germline V gene sequence: CDR1 SGHTA, CDR2 FQGNSA. V was clipped by 5 bases and J by 2 bases, with 15 bases between them. This CDR3 comprises 15 residues. Per the original methods: Amplified reference gene primers provided the basis for estimating nucleated cell counts. Sequencing used immunoSEQ multiplex PCR; TCRdb keeps in-frame clones, though not all of them. V and J calls and clone size come straight from that table; D and trimming were deduced from the DNA. The data contain 250,000 to 350,000 clones, just over 85% of them singletons. The receptor's source is a woman in her 30s with active or convalescent COVID-19. The chain combines TRBV7-2 with TRBJ1-2; a weak D match, TRBD1 (5 bases). Sequenced: peripheral blood. CDR3 sequence: CASSPPSAGNYGYTF. In nucleotides, the CDR3 is TGTGCCAGCAGCCCACCCTCCGCAGGGAACTATGGCTACACCTTC.